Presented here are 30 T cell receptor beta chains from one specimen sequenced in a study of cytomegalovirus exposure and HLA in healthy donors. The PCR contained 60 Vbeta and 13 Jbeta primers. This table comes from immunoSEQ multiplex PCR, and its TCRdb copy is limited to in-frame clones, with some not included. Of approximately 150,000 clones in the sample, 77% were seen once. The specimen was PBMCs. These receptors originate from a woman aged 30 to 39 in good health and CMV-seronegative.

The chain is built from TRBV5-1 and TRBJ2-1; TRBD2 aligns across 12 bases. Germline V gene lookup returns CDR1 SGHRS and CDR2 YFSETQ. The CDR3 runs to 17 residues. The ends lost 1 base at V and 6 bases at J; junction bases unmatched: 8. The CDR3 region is CASSLNIGTSGFNEQFF. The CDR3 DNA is TGCGCCAGCAGCTTGAACATAGGGACTAGCGGGTTCAATGAGCAGTTCTTC.

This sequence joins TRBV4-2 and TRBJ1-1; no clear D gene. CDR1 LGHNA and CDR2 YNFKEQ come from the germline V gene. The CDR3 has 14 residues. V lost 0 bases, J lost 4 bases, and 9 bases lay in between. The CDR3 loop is CASSQDRIGTEAFF. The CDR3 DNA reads TGTGCCAGCAGCCAAGATCGAATCGGCACTGAAGCTTTCTTT.

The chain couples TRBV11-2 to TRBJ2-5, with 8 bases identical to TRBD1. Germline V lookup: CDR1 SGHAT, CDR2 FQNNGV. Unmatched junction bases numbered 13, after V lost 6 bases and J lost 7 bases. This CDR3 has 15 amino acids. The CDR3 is CASSPATGVPWTQYF. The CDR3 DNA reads TGTGCCAGCAGTCCGGCGACAGGGGTTCCCTGGACCCAGTACTTC.

The CDR3: CASSLLAVMNTEAFF. DNA of the CDR3: TGTGCCAGCAGCTTATTGGCGGTGATGAACACTGAAGCTTTCTTT. The genes are TRBV7-9 and TRBJ1-1; D remains ambiguous. This CDR3 comprises 15 residues. V lost 2 bases and J 0 bases, leaving 10 bases between the germline ends. Germline V CDR1 and CDR2: SEHNR, FQNEAQ (reference sequence).

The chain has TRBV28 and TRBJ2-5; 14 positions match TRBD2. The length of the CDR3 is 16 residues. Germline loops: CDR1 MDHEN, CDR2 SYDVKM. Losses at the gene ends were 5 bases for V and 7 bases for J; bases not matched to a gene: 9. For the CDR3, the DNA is TGTGCCAGCAGTCTGAAGACTAGCGGGAGGGGTGGGACCCAGTACTTC. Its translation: CASSLKTSGRGGTQYF.

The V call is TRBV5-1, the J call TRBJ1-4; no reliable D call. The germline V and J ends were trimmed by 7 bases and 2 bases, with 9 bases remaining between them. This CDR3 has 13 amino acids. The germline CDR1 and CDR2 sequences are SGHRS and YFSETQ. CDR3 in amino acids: CASSELTNEKLFF. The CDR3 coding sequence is TGCGCCAGCTCCGAGTTGACTAATGAAAAACTGTTTTTT.

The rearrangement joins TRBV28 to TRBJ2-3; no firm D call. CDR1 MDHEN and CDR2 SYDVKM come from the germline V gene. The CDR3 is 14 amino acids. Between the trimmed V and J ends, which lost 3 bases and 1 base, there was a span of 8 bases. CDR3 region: CASSFVAGTDTQYF. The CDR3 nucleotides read TGTGCCAGCAGTTTCGTAGCCGGCACAGATACGCAGTATTTT.

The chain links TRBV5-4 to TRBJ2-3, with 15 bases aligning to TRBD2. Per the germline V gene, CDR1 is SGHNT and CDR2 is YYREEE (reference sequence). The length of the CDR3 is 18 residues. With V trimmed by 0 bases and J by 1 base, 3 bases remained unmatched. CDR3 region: CASSLAGTSGGRTDTQYF. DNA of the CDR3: TGTGCCAGCAGCTTGGCGGGGACTAGCGGGGGGCGCACAGATACGCAGTATTTT.

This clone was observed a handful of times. In DNA, the CDR3 is TGTGCCAGCAGCGTGTCCTTTAACACAGATACGCAGTATTTT. This codes for CASSVSFNTDTQYF. The V and J genes are TRBV9 and TRBJ2-3; no firm D call. The V gene lost 2 bases and the J gene lost 2 bases, with 9 bases spanning the gap. The CDR3 is 14 residues long. The germline V gene encodes CDR1 SGDLS and CDR2 YYNGEE. Complete variable domain (other parts from reference TRBV9 and TRBJ2-3): DSGVTQTPKHLITATGQRVTLRCSPRSGDLSVYWYQQSLDQGLQFLIQYYNGEERAKGNILERFSAQQFPDLHSELNLSSLELGDSALYFCASSVSFNTDTQYFGPGTRLTVL.

The CDR3 loop is CAWNRGLTGELFF. CDR3 DNA: TGTGCCTGGAACAGGGGTTTGACCGGGGAGCTGTTTTTT. The genes are TRBV30 and TRBJ2-2, with TRBD1 matching over 7 bases. The CDR3 is 13 residues long. Trimming removed 4 bases from V and 5 bases from J; junction bases left unmatched: 4. Germline lookup yields CDR1 GTSNPN and CDR2 SVGIG (reference sequence).

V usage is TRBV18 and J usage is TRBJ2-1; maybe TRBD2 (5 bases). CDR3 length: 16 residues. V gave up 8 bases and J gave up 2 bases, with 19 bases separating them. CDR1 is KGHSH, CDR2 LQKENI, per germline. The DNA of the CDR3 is TGTGCCAGCCTGAGTCGGACTCAATTCCCCTACAATGAGCAGTTCTTC. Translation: CASLSRTQFPYNEQFF.

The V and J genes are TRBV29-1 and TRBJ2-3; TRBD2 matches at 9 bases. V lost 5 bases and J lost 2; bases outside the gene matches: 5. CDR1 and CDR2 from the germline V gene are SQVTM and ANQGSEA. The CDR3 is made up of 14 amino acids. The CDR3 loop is CSVMTSGDTDTQYF. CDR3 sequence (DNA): TGCAGCGTTATGACTAGCGGAGACACAGATACGCAGTATTTT.

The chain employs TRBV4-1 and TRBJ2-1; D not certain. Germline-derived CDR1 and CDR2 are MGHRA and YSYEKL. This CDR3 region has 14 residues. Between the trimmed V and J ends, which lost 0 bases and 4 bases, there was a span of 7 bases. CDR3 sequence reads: CASSQDSGYNEQFF. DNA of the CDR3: TGCGCCAGCAGCCAAGATAGTGGTTACAATGAGCAGTTCTTC.

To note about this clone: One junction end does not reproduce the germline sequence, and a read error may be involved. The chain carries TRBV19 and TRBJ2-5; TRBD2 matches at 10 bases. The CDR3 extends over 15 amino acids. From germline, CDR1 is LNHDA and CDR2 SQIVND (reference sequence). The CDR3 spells CAGSILAGAQETQYF. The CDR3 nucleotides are TGTGCCGGTAGTATCCTAGCGGGAGCCCAAGAGACCCAGTACTTC.

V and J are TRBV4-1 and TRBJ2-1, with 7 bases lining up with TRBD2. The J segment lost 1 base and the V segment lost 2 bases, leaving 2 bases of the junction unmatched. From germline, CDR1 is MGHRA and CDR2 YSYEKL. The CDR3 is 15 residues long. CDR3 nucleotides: TGCGCCAGCAGCCAACAACTAGCGTCCTACAATGAGCAGTTCTTC. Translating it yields CASSQQLASYNEQFF.

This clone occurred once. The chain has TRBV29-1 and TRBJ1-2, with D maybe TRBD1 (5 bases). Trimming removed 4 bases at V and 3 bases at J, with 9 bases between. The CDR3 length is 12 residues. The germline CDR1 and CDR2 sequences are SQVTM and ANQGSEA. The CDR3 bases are TGCAGCGTTGGGTGGGGCGACTATGGCTACACCTTC. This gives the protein CSVGWGDYGYTF. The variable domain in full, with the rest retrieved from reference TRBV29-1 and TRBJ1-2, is SAVISQKPSRDICQRGTSLTIQCQVDSQVTMMFWYRQQPGQSLTLIATANQGSEATYESGFVIDKFPISRPNLTFSTLTVSNMSPEDSSIYLCSVGWGDYGYTFGSGTRLTVV.

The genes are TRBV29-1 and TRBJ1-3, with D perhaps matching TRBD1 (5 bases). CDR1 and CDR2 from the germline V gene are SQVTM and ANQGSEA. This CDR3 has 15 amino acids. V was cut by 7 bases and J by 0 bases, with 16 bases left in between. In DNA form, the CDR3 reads TGCAGCGCCGCGACGGGGACTAGCTCTGGAAACACCATATATTTT. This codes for CSAATGTSSGNTIYF.

This CDR3 is CASSTGQGLGSEAFF. The DNA of the CDR3 is TGTGCCAGCAGTACGGGACAGGGATTAGGCTCTGAAGCTTTCTTT. This chain links TRBV6-5 with TRBJ1-1; TRBD1 agrees at 9 bases. Trimming at V came to 5 bases and at J to 6 bases, leaving 10 bases not matched to a gene. CDR1 MNHEY and CDR2 SVGAGI come from the germline V gene. There are 15 residues in the CDR3.

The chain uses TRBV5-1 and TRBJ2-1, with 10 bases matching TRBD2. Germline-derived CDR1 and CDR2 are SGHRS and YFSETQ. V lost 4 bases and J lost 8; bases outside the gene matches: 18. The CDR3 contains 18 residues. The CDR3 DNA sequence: TGCGCCAGCAGCAGAACGCCCACTAGCGGGAAAGGTGATGATGAGCAGTTCTTC. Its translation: CASSRTPTSGKGDDEQFF.

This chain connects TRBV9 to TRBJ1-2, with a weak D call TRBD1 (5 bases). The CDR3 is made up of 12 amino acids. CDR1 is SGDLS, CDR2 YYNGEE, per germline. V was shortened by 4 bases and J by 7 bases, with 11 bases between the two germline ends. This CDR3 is CASSTTGCGYTF. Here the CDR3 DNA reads TGTGCCAGCAGCACAACAGGTTGTGGCTACACCTTC.

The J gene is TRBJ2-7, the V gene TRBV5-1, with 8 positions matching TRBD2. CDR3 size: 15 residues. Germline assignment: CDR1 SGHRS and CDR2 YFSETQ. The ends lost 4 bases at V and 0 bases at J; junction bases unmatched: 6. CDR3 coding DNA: TGCGCCAGCAGCCACGGGGGGGATTACTCCTACGAGCAGTACTTC. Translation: CASSHGGDYSYEQYF.

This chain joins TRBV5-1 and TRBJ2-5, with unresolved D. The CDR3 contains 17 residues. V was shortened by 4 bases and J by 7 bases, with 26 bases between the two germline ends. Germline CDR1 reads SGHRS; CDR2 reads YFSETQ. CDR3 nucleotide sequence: TGCGCCAGCAGCCGCTCCCGCTTAGAGGCAGCCCTAGGGACCCAGTACTTC. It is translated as CASSRSRLEAALGTQYF.

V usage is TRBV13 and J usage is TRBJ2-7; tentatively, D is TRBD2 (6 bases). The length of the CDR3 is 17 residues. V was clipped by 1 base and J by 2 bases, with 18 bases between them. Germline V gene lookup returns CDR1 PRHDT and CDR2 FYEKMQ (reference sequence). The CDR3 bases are TGTGCCAGCAGCTTAGAAGGGCGGGGCAGGATCCCCTACGAGCAGTACTTC. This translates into CASSLEGRGRIPYEQYF.

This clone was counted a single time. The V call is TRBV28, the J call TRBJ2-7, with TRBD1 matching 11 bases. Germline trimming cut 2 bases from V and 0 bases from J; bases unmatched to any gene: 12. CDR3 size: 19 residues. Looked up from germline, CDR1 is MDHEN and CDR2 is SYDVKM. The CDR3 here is CASSLGDRGFSGSSYEQYF. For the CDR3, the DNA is TGTGCCAGCAGTTTAGGGGACAGGGGGTTTAGCGGGAGCTCCTACGAGCAGTACTTC.

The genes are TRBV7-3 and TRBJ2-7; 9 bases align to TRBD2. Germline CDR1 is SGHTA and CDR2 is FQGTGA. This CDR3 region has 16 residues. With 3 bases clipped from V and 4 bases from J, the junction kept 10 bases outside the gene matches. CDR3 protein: CASSLGSGSIGYEQYF. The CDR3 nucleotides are TGTGCCAGCAGCTTGGGTAGCGGGAGCATCGGTTACGAGCAGTACTTC. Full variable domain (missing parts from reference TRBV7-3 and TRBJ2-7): GAGVSQTPSNKVTEKGKYVELRCDPISGHTALYWYRQSLGQGPEFLIYFQGTGAADDSGLPNDRFFAVRPEGSVSTLKIQRTERGDSAVYLCASSLGSGSIGYEQYFGPGTRLTVT.

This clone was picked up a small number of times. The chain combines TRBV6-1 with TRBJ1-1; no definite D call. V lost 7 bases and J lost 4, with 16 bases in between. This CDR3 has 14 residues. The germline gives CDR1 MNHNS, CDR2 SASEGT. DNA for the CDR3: TGTGCCAGCATAGTCGGCAGGCCTTTCACTGAAGCTTTCTTT. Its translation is CASIVGRPFTEAFF.

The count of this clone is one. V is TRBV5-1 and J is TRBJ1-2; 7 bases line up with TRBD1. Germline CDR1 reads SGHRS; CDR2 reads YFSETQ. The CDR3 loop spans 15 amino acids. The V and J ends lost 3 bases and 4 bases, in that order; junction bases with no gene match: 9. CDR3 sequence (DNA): TGCGCCAGCAGCTATTTAGGACAGGTCCCCTATGGCTACACCTTC. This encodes CASSYLGQVPYGYTF.

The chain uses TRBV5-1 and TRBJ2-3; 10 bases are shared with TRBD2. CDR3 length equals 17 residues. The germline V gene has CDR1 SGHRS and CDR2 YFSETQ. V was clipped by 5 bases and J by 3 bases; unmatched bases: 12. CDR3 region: CASSQSPSGGHTDTQYF. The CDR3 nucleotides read TGCGCCAGCAGTCAGAGTCCTAGCGGGGGCCATACAGATACGCAGTATTTT. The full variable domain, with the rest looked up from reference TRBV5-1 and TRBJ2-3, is KAGVTQTPRYLIKTRGQQVTLSCSPISGHRSVSWYQQTPGQGLQFLFEYFSETQRNKGNFPGRFSGRQFSNSRSEMNVSTLELGDSALYLCASSQSPSGGHTDTQYFGPGTRLTVL.

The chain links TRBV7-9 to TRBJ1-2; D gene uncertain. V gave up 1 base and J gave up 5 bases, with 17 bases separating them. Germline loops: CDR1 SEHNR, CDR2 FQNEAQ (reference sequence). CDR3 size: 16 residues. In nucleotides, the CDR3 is TGTGCCAGCAGCTTAGGAGCAGGCGATACACCTTATGGCTACACCTTC. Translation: CASSLGAGDTPYGYTF.

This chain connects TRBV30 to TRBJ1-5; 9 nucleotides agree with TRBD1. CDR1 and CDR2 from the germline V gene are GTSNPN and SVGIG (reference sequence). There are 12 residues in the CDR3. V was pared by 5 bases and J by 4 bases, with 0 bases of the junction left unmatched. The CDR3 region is CAWGTGNQPQHF. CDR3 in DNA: TGTGCCTGGGGGACAGGGAATCAGCCCCAGCATTTT.